This section outlines one T cell receptor (beta chain) sequence together with its context. Its antigen is unknown. The extraction recovered at least 6 micrograms of total RNA per sample. The sample is drawn from a study of blood T cells in healthy people across ages. Study results and limitations: Diversity was higher, and naive CD4+ cells more numerous, in long-lived donors than in aged donors.

Trimming pared 3 bases from V and 0 bases from J, leaving 15 bases between. Germline V gene sequence: CDR1 LGHNA, CDR2 YSLEER. The CDR3 sequence is 16 residues long. A J-beta primer mix and a sample-barcoded 5' primer were used in a second PCR of roughly 6 to 11 cycles. TCRdb fed the 5' RACE reads into MiXCR, producing one record per CDR3 protein. The top ten hold 5.5% to 8% of the sample, which has 1.2 million to 1.5 million distinct CDR3 sequences, approximately 59% seen once. This TCR was recovered from a man aged 18 to 29 in good health. Sequenced input: blood. The chain couples TRBV4-3 to TRBJ2-7, with D tentatively TRBD1 (5 bases). Here the CDR3 reads CASSHNLDSISYEQYF. The CDR3 region has the DNA TGCGCCAGCAGCCATAACCTTGACAGCATCTCCTACGAGCAGTACTTC.